Below, 23 T cell receptor beta chains from the same sample are listed, as sequenced in a study of blood T cell repertoires in COVID-19. The method was immunoSEQ multiplex PCR; TCRdb's version includes in-frame clones alone and lacks a portion of them. Here the sample spans a few hundred thousand clones, approximately 88% being singletons. Specimen: peripheral blood. The source of these receptors is a woman in her forties who had recovered from COVID-19.

The chain recombines TRBV19 with TRBJ2-1; the match to TRBD2 covers 13 bases. Germline CDR1 LNHDA, CDR2 SQIVND (reference sequence). Losses at the gene ends were 6 bases for V and 0 bases for J; bases not matched to a gene: 11. The CDR3 covers 19 residues. CDR3 in DNA: TGTGCCAGTAGGATCGGGACTAGCGGGACCGCCAACTCCTACAATGAGCAGTTCTTC. This translates into CASRIGTSGTANSYNEQFF. The whole variable domain, filled in from reference TRBV19 and TRBJ2-1, reads DGGITQSPKYLFRKEGQNVTLSCEQNLNHDAMYWYRQDPGQGLRLIYYSQIVNDFQKGDIAEGYSVSREKKESFPLTVTSAQKNPTAFYLCASRIGTSGTANSYNEQFFGPGTRLTVL.

DNA for the CDR3: TGTGCCACCATGGCTTTGGACACCGGGGAGCTGTTTTTT. The encoded protein is CATMALDTGELFF. The gene calls are TRBV24-1 and TRBJ2-2; no definite D call. CDR3 length equals 13 residues. Trimming removed 8 bases from V and 3 bases from J, with 9 bases in between. Germline CDR1 KGHDR, CDR2 SFDVKD.

This clone has a handful of counts. V and J are TRBV7-8 and TRBJ2-7; TRBD2 agrees at 7 bases. Germline loops: CDR1 SGHVS, CDR2 FQNEAQ. Trimming cost V 5 bases and J 0 bases; bases outside gene matches: 4. CDR3 length equals 14 residues. The CDR3 reads CASSPLAVSYEQYF. As DNA, the CDR3 is TGTGCCAGCAGCCCGCTAGCGGTCTCCTACGAGCAGTACTTC.

The V call is TRBV6-4, the J call TRBJ2-7, with TRBD1 as a possible D gene (6 bases). This CDR3 is built from 13 residues. Trimming cost V 8 bases and J 3 bases, with 14 bases left between them. The germline V gene encodes CDR1 MRHNA and CDR2 SNTAGT. The CDR3 region is CASGRQADYEQYF. DNA for the CDR3: TGTGCCAGCGGAAGACAGGCAGACTACGAGCAGTACTTC.

The chain joins TRBV6-1 to TRBJ2-3; 10 nucleotides agree with TRBD2. The junction had 14 bases not matched to a gene; V was cut back by 5 bases and J by 6 bases. CDR3 length: 17 amino acids. Looked up from germline, CDR1 is MNHNS and CDR2 is SASEGT. The CDR3 DNA is TGTGCCAGCAGTAAAGTCGGGTCTAGCGGGAGCGCGGATACGCAGTATTTT. It is translated as CASSKVGSSGSADTQYF.

This clone was observed once. The chain carries TRBV27 and TRBJ1-2; maybe TRBD1 (5 bases). The germline V gene has CDR1 MNHEY and CDR2 SMNVEV (reference sequence). This CDR3 contains 13 residues. V was shortened by 5 bases and J by 8 bases, with 15 bases between the two germline ends. The CDR3 nucleotides are TGTGCCAGCAGTGGGAGGGACTCCGGGGGCTACACCTTC. It specifies CASSGRDSGGYTF.

The chain links TRBV7-9 to TRBJ2-2; D perhaps matches TRBD1 (5 bases). The germline V gene encodes CDR1 SEHNR and CDR2 FQNEAQ (reference sequence). The CDR3 contains 15 residues. Deletions cut 4 bases from V and 6 bases from J, with 15 bases between. The CDR3 loop is CASSSYQGGPGELFF. CDR3 bases: TGTGCCAGCAGCTCCTACCAGGGTGGTCCCGGGGAGCTGTTTTTT.

The chain is built from TRBV6-2 or TRBV6-3 and TRBJ2-3; 13 bases match TRBD2. CDR3 size: 18 residues. Unmatched junction bases numbered 9, after V lost 5 bases and J lost 1 base. CDR1 is MNHEY and CDR2 is SVGEGT in the germline V gene. The CDR3 here is CASSPFPGTSGGTDTQYF. The CDR3 DNA is TGTGCCAGCAGTCCCTTTCCCGGGACTAGCGGGGGCACAGATACGCAGTATTTT.

V usage is TRBV4-1 and J usage is TRBJ1-1, with a tentative D call TRBD1 (5 bases). CDR1 and CDR2 from the germline V gene are MGHRA and YSYEKL. Deletions cut 1 base from V and 3 bases from J, with 12 bases between. This CDR3 has 15 residues. This chain's CDR3 is CASSQGVRGDTEAFF. The DNA for the CDR3 is TGCGCCAGCAGCCAAGGGGTTCGGGGGGACACTGAAGCTTTCTTT.

V and J are TRBV12-3 or TRBV12-4 and TRBJ1-2; D perhaps matches TRBD1 (6 bases). This CDR3 has 12 amino acids. V lost 5 bases and J lost 7, with 11 bases in between. For the CDR3, the DNA is TGTGCCAGCAGTCCTAACAGGGCTGGCTACACCTTC. Protein product: CASSPNRAGYTF.

Details on this clone: Mismatch with germline at one junction end may stem from a read error. The CDR3 loop is CASSELAGGPRTGELFF. CDR3 nucleotides: TGTGCCAGTAGTGAATTAGCGGGAGGGCCGCGGACCGGGGAGCTGTTTTTT. J is TRBJ2-2 and V is TRBV6-4, with TRBD2 matching over 11 bases. Per germline, CDR1 MRHNA and CDR2 SNTAGT. The CDR3 is 17 residues long.

This rearrangement joins TRBV9 to TRBJ2-1; perhaps TRBD1 as D (5 bases). Trimming left V 4 bases short and J 9 bases short, with 14 bases between. The V gene's germline CDR1 is SGDLS and CDR2 YYNGEE. This CDR3 region has 13 residues. DNA for the CDR3: TGTGCCAGCAGCCCGCAAGACAGAAGTGAGCAGTTCTTC. Its protein is CASSPQDRSEQFF.

The chain carries TRBV27 and TRBJ2-7; 14 nucleotides align to TRBD2. There are 20 residues in the CDR3. Trimming took 5 bases from V and 4 from J; bases not matched to a gene: 19. The germline gives CDR1 MNHEY, CDR2 SMNVEV (reference sequence). The CDR3 is CASSPKPPGLAGVGGYEQYF. CDR3 in DNA: TGTGCCAGCAGTCCAAAACCTCCGGGACTAGCGGGAGTTGGGGGGTACGAGCAGTACTTC.

Only one count was recorded for this clone. The V and J genes are TRBV5-1 and TRBJ2-7; a weak D match, TRBD2 (6 bases). Trimming took 0 bases from V and 2 from J, leaving 15 bases between them. This CDR3 has 16 amino acids. CDR1 and CDR2 (germline): SGHRS, YFSETQ. As DNA, the CDR3 is TGCGCCAGCAGCTTGGTCGGGGGATCAACCGCCTACGAGCAGTACTTC. Its translation is CASSLVGGSTAYEQYF.

The V gene is TRBV7-9, the J gene TRBJ2-7; possibly TRBD2 for D (6 bases). The CDR3 extends over 15 amino acids. V gave up 2 bases and J gave up 3 bases, with 14 bases separating them. Per the germline V gene, CDR1 is SEHNR and CDR2 is FQNEAQ (reference sequence). The CDR3 DNA reads TGTGCCAGCAGCTTATCGACTAGAGGAGGCTACGAGCAGTACTTC. Translated: CASSLSTRGGYEQYF.

The genes are TRBV7-2 and TRBJ1-6; D might be TRBD1 (6 bases). Germline loops: CDR1 SGHTA, CDR2 FQGNSA. The V end was cut by 4 bases, the J end by 10 bases, with 17 bases between. There are 15 residues in the CDR3. The CDR3 bases are TGTGCCAGCAGCTCATCACAGGGCGGGGGATCACCCCTCCACTTT. Residues: CASSSSQGGGSPLHF.

V and J are TRBV12-3 or TRBV12-4 and TRBJ1-1; D remains unclear. V lost 6 bases to trimming and J lost 0 bases, with 8 bases between them. The CDR3 is 13 residues long. This CDR3 reads CASSPVLNTEAFF. CDR3 DNA: TGTGCCAGCAGCCCCGTCCTGAACACTGAAGCTTTCTTT.

The rearrangement joins TRBV6-5 to TRBJ1-6; D is ambiguous. Germline CDR1 and CDR2: MNHEY and SVGAGI. The CDR3 totals 14 residues. V was cut by 5 bases and J by 8 bases, with 13 bases left in between. The CDR3 protein is CASSKTRRDSPLHF. The CDR3 region has the DNA TGTGCCAGCAGTAAGACCCGCCGGGATTCACCCCTCCACTTT.

The V and J genes are TRBV3-1 (or the pseudogene TRBV3-2) and TRBJ2-7; the D is unclear. The CDR3 is made up of 14 amino acids. Germline V lookup: CDR1 LGHDT, CDR2 YNNKEL (reference sequence). V was trimmed by 4 bases and J by 5 bases, leaving 15 bases between them. The CDR3 region is CASSPFRGVDEQYF. The CDR3 DNA reads as TGTGCCAGCAGCCCTTTTCGCGGAGTCGACGAGCAGTACTTC.

This rearrangement joins TRBV6-5 to TRBJ1-6; D may be TRBD1 (5 bases). The CDR3 consists of 15 residues. The V gene's germline CDR1 is MNHEY and CDR2 SVGAGI. Trimming left V 6 bases short and J 5 bases short, with 14 bases between. CDR3 region: CASSKYRQNNSPLHF. The CDR3 DNA reads as TGTGCCAGCAGCAAGTACCGACAGAATAATTCACCCCTCCACTTT.

The gene calls are TRBV29-1 and TRBJ1-4; tentatively, D is TRBD1 (6 bases). Germline values: CDR1 SQVTM, CDR2 ANQGSEA. The CDR3 is 12 residues long. Trimming pared 5 bases from V and 8 bases from J, leaving 12 bases between. The CDR3: CSVTGSGEKLFF. The CDR3 DNA reads TGCAGCGTTACAGGGTCGGGCGAAAAACTGTTTTTT.

This clone was seen only a few times. The rearrangement links TRBV25-1 to TRBJ2-7, with TRBD1 matching over 7 bases. This CDR3 is 14 amino acids long. Trimming cost V 3 bases and J 3 bases; bases outside gene matches: 5. Germline assignment: CDR1 MGHDK and CDR2 SYGVNS. The CDR3 loop is CASSEGQQNYEQYF. CDR3 nucleotide sequence: TGTGCCAGCAGTGAGGGACAGCAAAACTACGAGCAGTACTTC.

This chain joins TRBV11-2 and TRBJ1-1, with TRBD1 as a possible D gene (5 bases). V was shortened by 5 bases and J by 3 bases, with 16 bases between the two germline ends. There are 15 residues in the CDR3. Germline V CDR1 and CDR2: SGHAT, FQNNGV. The DNA for the CDR3 is TGTGCCAGCAGCCGCCGGGACTATGGAGACACTGAAGCTTTCTTT. It specifies CASSRRDYGDTEAFF.